These 20 T cell receptor beta chains were all obtained from the same sample, sequenced in a study of T cell repertoires in cytomegalovirus infection. MiXCR was run by TCRdb on the reads, yielding one entry per CDR3 protein. The table has about 85,000 distinct CDR3 sequences, around 49% seen once. The antigens for these receptors are not known. This specimen consisted of CD8+ T cells from cultured PBMCs, obtained from culture after CMV antigen stimulation. The source is a human donor in good health (CMV status not recorded). Some clones in this sample may be carry-over from other donors' samples.

The chain recombines TRBV7-3 with TRBJ2-6; 8 bases match TRBD1. J lost 1 base, V lost 5 bases, and 4 bases had no gene match. Germline CDR1 and CDR2: SGHTA and FQGTGA. The CDR3 totals 16 residues. The CDR3: CASSANRGSGANVLTF. CDR3 coding DNA: TGTGCCAGCAGCGCAAACAGGGGGTCTGGGGCCAACGTCCTGACTTTC.

This sequence joins TRBV6-1 and TRBJ2-7, with 12 nucleotides matching TRBD2. Germline loops: CDR1 MNHNS, CDR2 SASEGT. V lost 4 bases and J lost 2; bases outside the gene matches: 3. This CDR3 contains 15 residues. The DNA for the CDR3 is TGTGCCAGCAGTGTCCTAGCGGGAGGGCCCTACGAGCAGTACTTC. Its protein product is CASSVLAGGPYEQYF.

This clonotype was observed a handful of times. The gene calls are TRBV28 and TRBJ1-1; 8 bases line up with TRBD1. CDR3 length: 14 amino acids. J was trimmed by 4 bases and V by 6 bases; bases with no gene match: 7. CDR1 and CDR2 from the germline V gene are MDHEN and SYDVKM. CDR3 coding DNA: TGTGCCAGCAGACTAAACAGGGGGGGCACTGAAGCTTTCTTT. Its protein product is CASRLNRGGTEAFF.

The J gene is TRBJ2-3, the V gene TRBV3-1; the D is unclear. V was clipped by 0 bases and J by 8 bases, with 18 bases between them. This CDR3 region has 16 residues. In germline, CDR1 is LGHDT, CDR2 YNNKEL (reference sequence). DNA of the CDR3: TGTGCCAGCAGCCAAGAAGTGGAAGGGCCGTCCCGTACGCAGTATTTT. It specifies CASSQEVEGPSRTQYF.

The rearrangement links TRBV6-1 to TRBJ2-7; 9 bases are shared with TRBD1. The CDR3 is 14 residues long. Unmatched junction bases numbered 3, after V lost 5 bases and J lost 1 base. From germline, CDR1 is MNHNS and CDR2 SASEGT. This CDR3 is CASSSGQGSYEQYF. The CDR3 DNA sequence: TGTGCCAGCAGTTCCGGACAGGGGTCCTACGAGCAGTACTTC.

The CDR3 sequence is CSAVESGTRVHASSYEQYF. The CDR3 bases are TGCAGTGCTGTGGAGTCCGGGACTAGAGTCCATGCCAGCTCCTACGAGCAGTACTTC. The chain is built from TRBV20-1 and TRBJ2-7; 8 bases are a match to TRBD2. With V trimmed by 5 bases and J by 0 bases, 21 bases remained unmatched. The germline V gene encodes CDR1 DFQATT and CDR2 SNEGSKA (reference sequence). The CDR3 is 19 residues long.

The V gene is TRBV4-1, the J gene TRBJ2-3, with a weak D call TRBD2 (6 bases). Trimming stripped 5 bases from V and 6 bases from J, with 15 bases between. CDR1 MGHRA and CDR2 YSYEKL come from the germline V gene. The CDR3 is 14 amino acids. CDR3: CASSWTVRGDTQYF. CDR3 nucleotides: TGCGCCAGCAGCTGGACTGTCCGGGGGGATACGCAGTATTTT.

The V call is TRBV2, the J call TRBJ1-2, with D possibly matching TRBD1 (5 bases). CDR1 is SNHLY, CDR2 FYNNEI, per germline. This CDR3 is built from 10 residues. Trimming removed 8 bases at V and 8 bases at J, with 9 bases between. This chain's CDR3 is CASWGDGYTF. The CDR3 DNA follows: TGTGCCAGCTGGGGCGACGGCTACACCTTC.

This clonotype was found a few times. This rearrangement joins TRBV7-9 to TRBJ1-2; D not resolved. The CDR3 is 14 amino acids. Trimming took 5 bases from V and 1 from J, leaving 11 bases between them. Looked up from germline, CDR1 is SEHNR and CDR2 is FQNEAQ (reference sequence). CDR3 in amino acids: CASSRLQINYGYTF. CDR3 DNA: TGTGCCAGCAGCCGGCTACAGATTAACTATGGCTACACCTTC.

This clonotype was seen only once. V gene TRBV11-2 combines with J gene TRBJ1-1, with D maybe TRBD1 (5 bases). With 2 bases removed from V and 11 bases from J, the gap between germline ends came to 12 bases. Looked up from germline, CDR1 is SGHAT and CDR2 is FQNNGV. The CDR3 has 12 amino acids. CDR3 protein: CASSLSGGDAFF. Here the CDR3 DNA reads TGTGCCAGCAGCTTATCCGGGGGGGACGCTTTCTTT.

The V gene is TRBV12-5, the J gene TRBJ1-3; D remains unclear. Germline CDR1 and CDR2: LGHNT and FRNRAP. The CDR3 loop spans 16 amino acids. Trimming removed 0 bases from V and 0 bases from J, with 9 bases in between. DNA of the CDR3: TGTGCTAGTGGTTTGGTACGGGGTTTCTCTGGAAACACCATATATTTT. It is translated as CASGLVRGFSGNTIYF.

The chain uses TRBV20-1 and TRBJ1-2, with D hard to call. The ends were cut back, 6 bases at V and 8 bases at J, with 16 bases in the middle. Germline V gene sequence: CDR1 DFQATT, CDR2 SNEGSKA (reference sequence). CDR3 length: 12 residues. The CDR3 is CSAGSPDWGYTF. CDR3 in DNA: TGCAGTGCAGGGAGCCCGGATTGGGGCTACACCTTC.

The J gene is TRBJ2-3, the V gene TRBV11-2; 8 bases are a match to TRBD1. The CDR3 is made up of 17 amino acids. The germline gives CDR1 SGHAT, CDR2 FQNNGV. V shed 5 bases, J shed 6 bases, and the junction held 16 bases outside the gene matches. In DNA form, the CDR3 reads TGTGCCAGCAGCCACCGAAAGGACAGGGTCAATGAGGATACGCAGTATTTT. It codes for CASSHRKDRVNEDTQYF.

The rearrangement joins TRBV19 to TRBJ1-2; D remains ambiguous. CDR1 and CDR2 from the germline V gene are LNHDA and SQIVND (reference sequence). This CDR3 has 14 amino acids. V dropped 5 bases and J dropped 3 bases, with 13 bases sitting between them. CDR3 sequence (DNA): TGTGCCAGTAGTCCAGGAGAAGGGTACTATGGCTACACCTTC. The encoded protein is CASSPGEGYYGYTF.

This clonotype appeared many times. The chain links TRBV6-6 to TRBJ2-5; TRBD1 aligns across 10 bases. The CDR3 has 14 amino acids. CDR1 and CDR2 (germline): MNHNY, SVGAGI (reference sequence). With 7 bases clipped from V and 5 bases from J, the junction kept 7 bases outside the gene matches. The DNA of the CDR3 is TGTGCCAGCAATCCGACAGGGGGCCTGGAGACCCAGTACTTC. As protein: CASNPTGGLETQYF.

This clonotype was recorded a few times. The V and J genes are TRBV20-1 and TRBJ2-5; TRBD2 matches at 11 bases. The V gene end was trimmed by 2 bases and the J gene end by 3 bases; junction bases not matched to a gene: 8. Germline-derived CDR1 and CDR2 are DFQATT and SNEGSKA (reference sequence). The CDR3 runs to 16 residues. This CDR3 is CSARPGGLAEKETQYF. The CDR3 region has the DNA TGCAGTGCTAGACCTGGGGGACTAGCGGAGAAAGAGACCCAGTACTTC.

The chain has TRBV20-1 and TRBJ2-5; D tentatively fits TRBD1 or TRBD2 (6 bases each). V was trimmed by 2 bases and J by 5 bases, leaving 15 bases between them. Germline V lookup: CDR1 DFQATT, CDR2 SNEGSKA (reference sequence). CDR3 size: 14 residues. CDR3 sequence: CSARKVGGEETQYF. The CDR3, as DNA: TGCAGTGCTAGAAAGGTGGGGGGCGAGGAGACCCAGTACTTC.

The chain carries TRBV2 and TRBJ2-1; 13 bases are a match to TRBD2. Germline loops: CDR1 SNHLY, CDR2 FYNNEI. The CDR3 covers 14 residues. V shed 8 bases and J 8 bases; nucleotides not matched to a gene: 6. In DNA, the CDR3 is TGTGCCAGCGCAGGACTAGCGGGAGCCCATGAGCAGTTCTTC. It is translated as CASAGLAGAHEQFF.

The gene calls are TRBV4-2 and TRBJ2-2; 9 positions agree with TRBD2. The CDR3 length is 17 residues. V lost 0 bases to trimming and J lost 7 bases; unmatched junction nucleotides: 9. CDR1 LGHNA and CDR2 YNFKEQ come from the germline V gene. The DNA for the CDR3 is TGTGCCAGCAGCCAAGATAAGGGGCGGGGGGGGAACGGGGAGCTGTTTTTT. Protein: CASSQDKGRGGNGELFF.

This clonotype was observed a few times. The chain employs TRBV7-8 and TRBJ2-3, with no clear D. CDR3 length equals 15 residues. The germline V and J ends were trimmed by 8 bases and 4 bases, with 19 bases remaining between them. CDR1 is SGHVS, CDR2 FQNEAQ, per germline. CDR3 residues: CASSSAARGPDTQYF. The CDR3 DNA follows: TGTGCCAGCTCCTCTGCGGCCCGTGGCCCAGATACGCAGTATTTT.